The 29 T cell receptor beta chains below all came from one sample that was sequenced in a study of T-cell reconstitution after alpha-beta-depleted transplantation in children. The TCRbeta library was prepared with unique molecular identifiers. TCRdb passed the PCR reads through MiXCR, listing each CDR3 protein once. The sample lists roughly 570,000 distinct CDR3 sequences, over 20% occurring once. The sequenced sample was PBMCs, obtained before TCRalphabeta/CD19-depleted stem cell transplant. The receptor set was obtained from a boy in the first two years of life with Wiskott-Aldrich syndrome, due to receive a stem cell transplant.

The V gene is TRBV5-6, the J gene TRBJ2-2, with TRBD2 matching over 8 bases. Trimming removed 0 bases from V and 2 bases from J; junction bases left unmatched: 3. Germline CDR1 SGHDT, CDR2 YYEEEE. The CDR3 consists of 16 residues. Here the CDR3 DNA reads TGTGCCAGCAGCTTGGCACTAGCGGACAACACCGGGGAGCTGTTTTTT. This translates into CASSLALADNTGELFF.

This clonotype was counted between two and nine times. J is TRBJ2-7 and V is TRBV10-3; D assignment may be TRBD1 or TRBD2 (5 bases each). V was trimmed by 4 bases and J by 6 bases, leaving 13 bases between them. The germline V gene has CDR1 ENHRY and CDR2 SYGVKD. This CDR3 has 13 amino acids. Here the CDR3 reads CAISAGRGREQYF. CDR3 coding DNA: TGTGCCATCAGTGCGGGAAGGGGTCGCGAGCAGTACTTC.

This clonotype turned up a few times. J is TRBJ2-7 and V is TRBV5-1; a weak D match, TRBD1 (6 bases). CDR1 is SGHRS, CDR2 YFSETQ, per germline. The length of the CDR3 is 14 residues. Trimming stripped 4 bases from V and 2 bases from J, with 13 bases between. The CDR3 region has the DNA TGCGCCAGCAGCGCAGGGCCAGGGGCCTACGAGCAGTACTTC. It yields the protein CASSAGPGAYEQYF.

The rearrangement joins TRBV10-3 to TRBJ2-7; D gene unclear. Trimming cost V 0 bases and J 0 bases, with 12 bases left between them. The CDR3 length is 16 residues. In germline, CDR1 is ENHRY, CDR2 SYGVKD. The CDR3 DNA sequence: TGTGCCATCAGTGAGTCACCAGCTAGTTCCTCCTACGAGCAGTACTTC. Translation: CAISESPASSSYEQYF.

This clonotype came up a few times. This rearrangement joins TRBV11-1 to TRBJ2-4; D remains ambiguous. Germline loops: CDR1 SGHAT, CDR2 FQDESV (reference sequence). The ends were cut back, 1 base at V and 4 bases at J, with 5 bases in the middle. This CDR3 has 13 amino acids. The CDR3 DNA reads TGTGCCAGCAGCTTAGGCAGAAAAAACATTCAGTACTTC. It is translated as CASSLGRKNIQYF.

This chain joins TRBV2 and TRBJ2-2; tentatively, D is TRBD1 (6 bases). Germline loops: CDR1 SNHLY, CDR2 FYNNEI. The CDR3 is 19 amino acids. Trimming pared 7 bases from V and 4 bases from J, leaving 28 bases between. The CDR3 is CASTRSRDRGGKLTGELFF. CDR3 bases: TGTGCCAGCACCCGAAGCCGGGATAGAGGGGGAAAACTCACCGGGGAGCTGTTTTTT. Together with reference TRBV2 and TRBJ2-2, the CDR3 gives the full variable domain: EPEVTQTPSHQVTQMGQEVILRCVPISNHLYFYWYRQILGQKVEFLVSFYNNEISEKSEIFDDQFSVERPDGSNFTLKIRSTKLEDSAMYFCASTRSRDRGGKLTGELFFGEGSRLTVL.

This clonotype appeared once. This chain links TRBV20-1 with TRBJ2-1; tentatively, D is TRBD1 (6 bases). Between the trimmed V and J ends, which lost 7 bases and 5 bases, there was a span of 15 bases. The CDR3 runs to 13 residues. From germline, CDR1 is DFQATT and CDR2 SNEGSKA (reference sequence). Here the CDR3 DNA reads TGCAGTGTCAGGGGCAGGGTGCACAATGAGCAGTTCTTC. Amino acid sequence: CSVRGRVHNEQFF.

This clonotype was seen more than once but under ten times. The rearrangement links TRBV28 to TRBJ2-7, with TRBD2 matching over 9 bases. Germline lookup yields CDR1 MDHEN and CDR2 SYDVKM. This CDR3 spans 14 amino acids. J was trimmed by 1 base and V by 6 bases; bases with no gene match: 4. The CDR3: CASSRTSVSYEQYF. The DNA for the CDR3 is TGTGCCAGCAGCCGGACTAGCGTATCCTACGAGCAGTACTTC.

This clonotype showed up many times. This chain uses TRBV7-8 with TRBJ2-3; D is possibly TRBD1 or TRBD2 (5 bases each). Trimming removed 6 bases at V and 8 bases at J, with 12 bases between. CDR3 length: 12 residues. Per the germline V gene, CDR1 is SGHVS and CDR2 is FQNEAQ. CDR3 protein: CASRRDAGTQYF. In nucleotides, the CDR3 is TGTGCCAGCAGACGGGACGCGGGTACGCAGTATTTT. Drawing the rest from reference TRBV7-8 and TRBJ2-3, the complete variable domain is GAGVSQSPRYKVAKRGQDVALRCDPISGHVSLFWYQQALGQGPEFLTYFQNEAQLDKSGLPSDRFFAERPEGSVSTLKIQRTQQEDSAVYLCASRRDAGTQYFGPGTRLTVL.

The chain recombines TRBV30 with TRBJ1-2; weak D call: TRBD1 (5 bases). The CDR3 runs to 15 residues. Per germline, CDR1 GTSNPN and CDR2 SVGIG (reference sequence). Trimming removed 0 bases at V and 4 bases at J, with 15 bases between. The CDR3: CAWSVRSQAIYGYTF. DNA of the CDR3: TGTGCCTGGAGTGTACGGTCACAGGCGATCTATGGCTACACCTTC.

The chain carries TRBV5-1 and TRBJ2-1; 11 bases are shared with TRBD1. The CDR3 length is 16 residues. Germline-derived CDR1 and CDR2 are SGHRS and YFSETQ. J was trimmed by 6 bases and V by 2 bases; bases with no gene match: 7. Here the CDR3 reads CASSLPGTGGGNEQFF. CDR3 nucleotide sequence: TGCGCCAGCAGCTTACCTGGGACAGGGGGTGGCAATGAGCAGTTCTTC.

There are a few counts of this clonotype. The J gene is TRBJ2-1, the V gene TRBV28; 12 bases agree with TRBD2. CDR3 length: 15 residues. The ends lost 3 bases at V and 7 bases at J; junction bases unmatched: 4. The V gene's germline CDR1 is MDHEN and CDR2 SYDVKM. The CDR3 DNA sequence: TGTGCCAGCAGTTTTTATGGGACTAGCGGGAATGAGCAGTTCTTC. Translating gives CASSFYGTSGNEQFF.

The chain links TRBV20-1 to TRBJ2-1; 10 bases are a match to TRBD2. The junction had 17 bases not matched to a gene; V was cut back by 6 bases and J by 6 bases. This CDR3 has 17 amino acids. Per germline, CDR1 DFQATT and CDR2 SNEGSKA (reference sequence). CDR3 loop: CSAGALLAGGGRNEQFF. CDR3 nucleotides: TGCAGTGCAGGAGCCCTGTTAGCGGGGGGAGGGCGCAATGAGCAGTTCTTC.

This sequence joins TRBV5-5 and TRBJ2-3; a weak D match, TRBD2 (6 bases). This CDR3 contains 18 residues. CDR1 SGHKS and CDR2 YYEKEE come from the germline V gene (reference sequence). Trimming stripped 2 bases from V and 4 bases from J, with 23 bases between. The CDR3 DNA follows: TGTGCCAGCAGCTTTTGGATTCGGCGGGGTCCAAGCGCAGATACGCAGTATTTT. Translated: CASSFWIRRGPSADTQYF.

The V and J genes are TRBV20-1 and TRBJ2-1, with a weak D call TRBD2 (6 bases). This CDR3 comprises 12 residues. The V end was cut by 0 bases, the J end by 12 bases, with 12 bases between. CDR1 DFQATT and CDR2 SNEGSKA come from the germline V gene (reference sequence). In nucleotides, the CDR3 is TGCAGTGCTAGAGATAGGCTAGCGTGGCAGTTCTTC. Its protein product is CSARDRLAWQFF.

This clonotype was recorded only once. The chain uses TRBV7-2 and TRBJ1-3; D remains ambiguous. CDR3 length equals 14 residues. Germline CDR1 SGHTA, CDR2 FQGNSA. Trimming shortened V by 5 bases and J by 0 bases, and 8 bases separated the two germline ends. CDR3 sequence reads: CASSPHLSGNTIYF. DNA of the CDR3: TGTGCCAGCAGCCCTCACCTCTCTGGAAACACCATATATTTT.

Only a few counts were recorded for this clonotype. The CDR3 loop reads CASSLGTGPQDTQYF. The CDR3 bases are TGCGCCAGCAGCTTGGGGACAGGGCCTCAGGATACGCAGTATTTT. The V gene is TRBV5-1, the J gene TRBJ2-3; 8 positions match TRBD1. Germline assignment: CDR1 SGHRS and CDR2 YFSETQ. J was trimmed by 6 bases and V by 0 bases; bases with no gene match: 6. The CDR3 contains 15 residues.

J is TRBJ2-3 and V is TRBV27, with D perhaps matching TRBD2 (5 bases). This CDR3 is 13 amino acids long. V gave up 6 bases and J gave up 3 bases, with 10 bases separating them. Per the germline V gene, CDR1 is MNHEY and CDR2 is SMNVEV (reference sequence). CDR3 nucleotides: TGTGCCAGCAGGCTACTAGGGACAGATACGCAGTATTTT. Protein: CASRLLGTDTQYF.

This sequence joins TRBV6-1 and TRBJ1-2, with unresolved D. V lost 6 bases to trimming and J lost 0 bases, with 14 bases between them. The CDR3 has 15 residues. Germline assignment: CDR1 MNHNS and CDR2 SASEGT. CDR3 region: CASSANSETNYGYTF. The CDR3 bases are TGTGCCAGCAGCGCGAACAGCGAGACTAACTATGGCTACACCTTC.

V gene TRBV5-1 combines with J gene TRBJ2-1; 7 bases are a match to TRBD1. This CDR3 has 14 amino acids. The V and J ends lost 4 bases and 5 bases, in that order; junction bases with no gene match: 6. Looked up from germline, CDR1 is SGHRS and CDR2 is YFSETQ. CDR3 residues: CASSLRDSHNEQFF. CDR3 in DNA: TGCGCCAGCAGCCTACGGGACAGTCACAATGAGCAGTTCTTC. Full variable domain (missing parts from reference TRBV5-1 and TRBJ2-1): KAGVTQTPRYLIKTRGQQVTLSCSPISGHRSVSWYQQTPGQGLQFLFEYFSETQRNKGNFPGRFSGRQFSNSRSEMNVSTLELGDSALYLCASSLRDSHNEQFFGPGTRLTVL.

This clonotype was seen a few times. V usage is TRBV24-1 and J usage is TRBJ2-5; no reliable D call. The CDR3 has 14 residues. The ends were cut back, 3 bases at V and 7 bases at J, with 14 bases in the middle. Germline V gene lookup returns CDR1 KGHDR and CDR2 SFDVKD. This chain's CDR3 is CATSDGTPYGTQYF. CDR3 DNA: TGTGCCACCAGTGATGGAACCCCCTACGGGACCCAGTACTTC.

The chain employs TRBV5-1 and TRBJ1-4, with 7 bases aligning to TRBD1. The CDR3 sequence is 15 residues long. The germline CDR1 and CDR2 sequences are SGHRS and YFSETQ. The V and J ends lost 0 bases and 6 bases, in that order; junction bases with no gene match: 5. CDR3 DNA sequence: TGCGCCAGCAGCTTGGCCCCCGGACAGGATGAAAAACTGTTTTTT. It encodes CASSLAPGQDEKLFF.

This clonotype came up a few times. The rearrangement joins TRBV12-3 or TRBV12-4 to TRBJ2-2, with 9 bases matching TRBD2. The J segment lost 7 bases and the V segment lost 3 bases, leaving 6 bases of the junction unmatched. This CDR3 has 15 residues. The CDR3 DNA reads TGTGCCAGCAGTTTTTTAGCGGGAGATGTCGGGGAGCTGTTTTTT. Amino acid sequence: CASSFLAGDVGELFF.

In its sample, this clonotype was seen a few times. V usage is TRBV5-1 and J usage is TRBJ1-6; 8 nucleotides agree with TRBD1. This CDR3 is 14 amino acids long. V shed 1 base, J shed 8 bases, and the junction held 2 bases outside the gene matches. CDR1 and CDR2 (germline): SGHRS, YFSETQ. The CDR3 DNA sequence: TGCGCCAGCAGCTTGCAGGGGGCCGATTCACCCCTCCACTTT. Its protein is CASSLQGADSPLHF.

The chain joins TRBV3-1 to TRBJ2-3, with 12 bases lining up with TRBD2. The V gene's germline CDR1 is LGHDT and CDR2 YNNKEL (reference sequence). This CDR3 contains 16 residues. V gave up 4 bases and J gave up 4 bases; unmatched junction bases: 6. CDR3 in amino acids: CASSRLAGGRSDTQYF. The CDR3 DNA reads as TGTGCCAGCAGCCGGCTAGCGGGAGGGAGATCAGATACGCAGTATTTT.

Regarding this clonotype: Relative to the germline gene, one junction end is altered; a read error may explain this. The CDR3 sequence: CSTRIVGEGAEQFF. The DNA of the CDR3 is TGCAGTACTAGAATTGTGGGGGAGGGCGCTGAGCAGTTCTTC. This chain joins TRBV20-1 and TRBJ2-1, with 7 nucleotides matching TRBD2. Germline CDR1 reads DFQATT; CDR2 reads SNEGSKA (reference sequence). The CDR3 extends over 14 amino acids.

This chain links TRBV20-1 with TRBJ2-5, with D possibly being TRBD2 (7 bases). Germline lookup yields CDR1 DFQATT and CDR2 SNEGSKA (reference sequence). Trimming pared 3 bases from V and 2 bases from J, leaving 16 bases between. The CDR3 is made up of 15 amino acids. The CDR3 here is CSARGGRGKQETQYF. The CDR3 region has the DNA TGCAGTGCTAGGGGAGGGAGGGGGAAACAAGAGACCCAGTACTTC.

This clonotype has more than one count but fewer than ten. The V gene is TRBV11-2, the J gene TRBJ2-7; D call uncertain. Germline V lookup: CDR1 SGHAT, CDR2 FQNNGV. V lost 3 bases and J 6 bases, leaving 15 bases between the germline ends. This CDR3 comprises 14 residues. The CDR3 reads CASSLTFKGSEQYF. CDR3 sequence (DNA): TGTGCCAGCAGCTTGACTTTTAAGGGATCCGAGCAGTACTTC.

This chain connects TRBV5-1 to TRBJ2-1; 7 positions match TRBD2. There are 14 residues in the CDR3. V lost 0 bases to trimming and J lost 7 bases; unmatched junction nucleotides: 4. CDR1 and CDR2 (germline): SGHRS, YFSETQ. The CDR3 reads CASSLERGSNEQFF. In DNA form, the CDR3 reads TGCGCCAGCAGCTTGGAGCGCGGGAGTAATGAGCAGTTCTTC.